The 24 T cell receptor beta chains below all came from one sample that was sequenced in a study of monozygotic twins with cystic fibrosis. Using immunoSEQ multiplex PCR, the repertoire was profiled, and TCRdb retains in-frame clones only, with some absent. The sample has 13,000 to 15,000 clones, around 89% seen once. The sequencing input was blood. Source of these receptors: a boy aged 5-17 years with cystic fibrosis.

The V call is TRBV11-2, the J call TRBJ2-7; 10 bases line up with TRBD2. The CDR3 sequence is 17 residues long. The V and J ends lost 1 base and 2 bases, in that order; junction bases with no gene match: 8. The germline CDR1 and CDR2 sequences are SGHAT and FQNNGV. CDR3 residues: CASSLVARAGGPYEQYF. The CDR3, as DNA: TGTGCCAGCAGCTTAGTAGCCCGAGCGGGAGGGCCCTACGAGCAGTACTTC.

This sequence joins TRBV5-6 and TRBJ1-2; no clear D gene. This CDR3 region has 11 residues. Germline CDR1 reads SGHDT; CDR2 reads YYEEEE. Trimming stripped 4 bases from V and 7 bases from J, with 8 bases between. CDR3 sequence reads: CASSGRGGYTF. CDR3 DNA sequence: TGTGCCAGCAGCGGGCGGGGTGGCTACACCTTC.

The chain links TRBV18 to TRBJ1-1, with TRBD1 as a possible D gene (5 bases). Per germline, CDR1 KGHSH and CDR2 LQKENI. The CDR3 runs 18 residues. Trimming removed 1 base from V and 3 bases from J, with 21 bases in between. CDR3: CASSPQLARGPLDTEAFF. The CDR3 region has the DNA TGTGCCAGCTCACCACAGCTAGCCCGGGGACCCTTGGACACTGAAGCTTTCTTT.

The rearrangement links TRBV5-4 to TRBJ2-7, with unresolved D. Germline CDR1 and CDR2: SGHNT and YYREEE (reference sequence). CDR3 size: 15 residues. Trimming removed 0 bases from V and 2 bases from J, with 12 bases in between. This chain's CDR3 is CASSLGVRSAYEQYF. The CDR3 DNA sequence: TGTGCCAGCAGCTTGGGGGTCAGGTCAGCCTACGAGCAGTACTTC.

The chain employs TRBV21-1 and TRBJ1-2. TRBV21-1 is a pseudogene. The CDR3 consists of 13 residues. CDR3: CASSLPDLGGYTF. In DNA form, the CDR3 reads TGTGCCAGCAGTCTGCCAGACCTCGGGGGCTACACCTTC.

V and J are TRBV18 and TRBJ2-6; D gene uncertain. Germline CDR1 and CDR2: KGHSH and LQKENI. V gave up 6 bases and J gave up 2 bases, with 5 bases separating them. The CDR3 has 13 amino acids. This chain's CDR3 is CASSPTGANVLTF. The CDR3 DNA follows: TGTGCCAGCTCCCCCACTGGGGCCAACGTCCTGACTTTC.

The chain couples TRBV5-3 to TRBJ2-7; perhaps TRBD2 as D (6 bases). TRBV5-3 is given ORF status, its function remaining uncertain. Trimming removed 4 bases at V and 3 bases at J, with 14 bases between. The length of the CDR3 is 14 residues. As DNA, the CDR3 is TGTGCCAGAAGCCCGGAGGGCAGGGACTACGAGCAGTACTTC. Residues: CARSPEGRDYEQYF.

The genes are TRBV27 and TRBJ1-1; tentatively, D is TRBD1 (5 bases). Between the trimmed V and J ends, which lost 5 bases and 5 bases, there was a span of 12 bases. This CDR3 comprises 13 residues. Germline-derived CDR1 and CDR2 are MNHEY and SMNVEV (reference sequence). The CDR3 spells CASSMRGSTEAFF. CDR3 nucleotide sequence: TGTGCCAGCAGTATGCGGGGGTCTACTGAAGCTTTCTTT.

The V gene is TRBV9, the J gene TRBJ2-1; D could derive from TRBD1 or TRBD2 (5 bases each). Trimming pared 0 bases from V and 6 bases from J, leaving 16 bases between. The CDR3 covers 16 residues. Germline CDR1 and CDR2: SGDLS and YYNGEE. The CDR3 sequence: CASSVEPLRGVNEQFF. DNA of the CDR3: TGTGCCAGCAGCGTAGAGCCCCTCCGAGGGGTCAATGAGCAGTTCTTC.

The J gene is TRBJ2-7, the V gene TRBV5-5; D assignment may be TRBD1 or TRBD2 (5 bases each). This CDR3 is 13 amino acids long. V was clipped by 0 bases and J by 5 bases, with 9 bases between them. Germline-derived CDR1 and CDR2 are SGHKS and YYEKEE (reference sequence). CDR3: CASSLVEGNEQYF. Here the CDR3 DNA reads TGTGCCAGCAGCTTGGTCGAGGGGAACGAGCAGTACTTC.

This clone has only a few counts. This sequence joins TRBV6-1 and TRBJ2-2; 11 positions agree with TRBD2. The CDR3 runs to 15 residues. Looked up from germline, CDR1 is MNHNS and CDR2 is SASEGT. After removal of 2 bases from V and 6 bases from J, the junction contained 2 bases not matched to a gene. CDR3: CASSEFSGGAGELFF. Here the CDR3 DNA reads TGTGCCAGCAGTGAATTTAGCGGGGGGGCCGGGGAGCTGTTTTTT.

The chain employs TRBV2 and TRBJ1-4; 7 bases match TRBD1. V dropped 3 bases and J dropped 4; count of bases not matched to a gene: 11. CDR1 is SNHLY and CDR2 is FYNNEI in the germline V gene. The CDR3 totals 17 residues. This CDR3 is CASSDPQPDRFNEKLFF. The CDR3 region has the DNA TGTGCCAGCAGTGATCCCCAGCCGGACAGGTTTAATGAAAAACTGTTTTTT. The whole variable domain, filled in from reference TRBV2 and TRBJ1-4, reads EPEVTQTPSHQVTQMGQEVILRCVPISNHLYFYWYRQILGQKVEFLVSFYNNEISEKSEIFDDQFSVERPDGSNFTLKIRSTKLEDSAMYFCASSDPQPDRFNEKLFFGSGTQLSVL.

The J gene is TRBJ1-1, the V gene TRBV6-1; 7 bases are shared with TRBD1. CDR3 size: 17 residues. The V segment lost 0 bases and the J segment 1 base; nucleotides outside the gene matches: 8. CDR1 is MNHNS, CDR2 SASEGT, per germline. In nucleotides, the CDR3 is TGTGCCAGCAGTGAAGCGGGCCCGGGACAGCCGAACACTGAAGCTTTCTTT. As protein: CASSEAGPGQPNTEAFF.

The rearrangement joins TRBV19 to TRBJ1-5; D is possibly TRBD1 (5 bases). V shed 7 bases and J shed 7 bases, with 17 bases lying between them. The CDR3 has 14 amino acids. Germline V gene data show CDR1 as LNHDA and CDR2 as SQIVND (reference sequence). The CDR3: CASNYPGGGQPQHF. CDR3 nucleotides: TGTGCCAGTAACTACCCGGGGGGAGGACAGCCCCAGCATTTT. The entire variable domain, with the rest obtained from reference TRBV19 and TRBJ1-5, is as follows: DGGITQSPKYLFRKEGQNVTLSCEQNLNHDAMYWYRQDPGQGLRLIYYSQIVNDFQKGDIAEGYSVSREKKESFPLTVTSAQKNPTAFYLCASNYPGGGQPQHFGDGTRLSIL.

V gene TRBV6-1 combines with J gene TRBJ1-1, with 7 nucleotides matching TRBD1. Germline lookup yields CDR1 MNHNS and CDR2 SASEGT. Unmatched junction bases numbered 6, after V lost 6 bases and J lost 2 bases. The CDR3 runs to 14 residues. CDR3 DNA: TGTGCCAGCAGGATACAGGGGAGTAACACTGAAGCTTTCTTT. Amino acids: CASRIQGSNTEAFF.

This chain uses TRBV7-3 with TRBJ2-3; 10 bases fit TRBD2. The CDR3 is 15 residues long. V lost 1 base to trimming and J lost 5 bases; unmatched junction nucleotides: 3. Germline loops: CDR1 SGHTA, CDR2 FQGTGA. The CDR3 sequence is CASSLIAGGIDTQYF. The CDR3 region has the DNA TGTGCCAGCAGCTTAATAGCGGGGGGAATAGATACGCAGTATTTT.

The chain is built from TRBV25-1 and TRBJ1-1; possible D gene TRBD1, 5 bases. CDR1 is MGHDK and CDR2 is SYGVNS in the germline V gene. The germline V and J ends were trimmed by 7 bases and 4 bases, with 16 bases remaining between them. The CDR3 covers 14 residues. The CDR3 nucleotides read TGTGCCAGCACTCTAACGGGTGGGGGCACTGAAGCTTTCTTT. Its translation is CASTLTGGGTEAFF.

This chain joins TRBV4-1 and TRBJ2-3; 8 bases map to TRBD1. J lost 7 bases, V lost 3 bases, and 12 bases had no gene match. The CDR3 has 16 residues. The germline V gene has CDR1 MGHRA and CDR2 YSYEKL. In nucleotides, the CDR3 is TGCGCCAGCAGCCATGGCCGGGACAGGTGGTTGAATACGCAGTATTTT. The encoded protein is CASSHGRDRWLNTQYF.

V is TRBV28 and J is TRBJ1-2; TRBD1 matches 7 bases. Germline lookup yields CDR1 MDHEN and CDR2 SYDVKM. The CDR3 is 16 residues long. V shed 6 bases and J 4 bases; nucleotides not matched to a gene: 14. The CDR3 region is CASRQTPGTAFYGYTF. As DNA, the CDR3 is TGTGCCAGCAGACAAACTCCCGGGACAGCCTTCTATGGCTACACCTTC.

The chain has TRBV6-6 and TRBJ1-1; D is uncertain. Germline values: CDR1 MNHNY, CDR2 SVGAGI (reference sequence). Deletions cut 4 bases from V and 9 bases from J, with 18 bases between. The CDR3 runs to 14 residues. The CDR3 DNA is TGTGCCAGCAGTTCCCGTTGGATTATGCAAAAAGCTTTCTTT. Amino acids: CASSSRWIMQKAFF.

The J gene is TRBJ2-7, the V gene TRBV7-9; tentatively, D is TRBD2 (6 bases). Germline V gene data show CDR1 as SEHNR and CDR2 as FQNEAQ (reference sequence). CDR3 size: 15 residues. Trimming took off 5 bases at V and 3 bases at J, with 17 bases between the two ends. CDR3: CASSPTLDGGYEQYF. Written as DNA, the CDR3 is TGTGCCAGCAGCCCCACCTTGGACGGGGGCTACGAGCAGTACTTC.

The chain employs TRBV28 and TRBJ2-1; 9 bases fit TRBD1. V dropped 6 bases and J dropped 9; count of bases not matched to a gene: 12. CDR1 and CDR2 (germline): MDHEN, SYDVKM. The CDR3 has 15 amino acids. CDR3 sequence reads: CASSFDRGGYSEQFF. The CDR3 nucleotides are TGTGCCAGCAGCTTTGACAGGGGGGGATATAGTGAGCAGTTCTTC.

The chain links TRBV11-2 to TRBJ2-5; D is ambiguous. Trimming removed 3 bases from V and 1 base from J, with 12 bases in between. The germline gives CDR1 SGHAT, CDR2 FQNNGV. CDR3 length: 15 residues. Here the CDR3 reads CASSFVGILQETQYF. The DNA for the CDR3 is TGTGCCAGCAGCTTTGTGGGGATTCTCCAAGAGACCCAGTACTTC.

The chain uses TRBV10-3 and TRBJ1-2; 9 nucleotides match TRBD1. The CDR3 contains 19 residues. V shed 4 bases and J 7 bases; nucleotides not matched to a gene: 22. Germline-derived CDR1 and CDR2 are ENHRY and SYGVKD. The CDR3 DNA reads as TGTGCCATCAGTGCAATTTTCCGGGACAGGGTTTCACGTTTGGGTGGCTACACCTTC. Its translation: CAISAIFRDRVSRLGGYTF.